This entry concerns a single T cell receptor (beta chain). This sample was included in a study of CD8 T cells in Susac syndrome. A quantity of about 0.5 to 1 ug RNA underwent reverse transcription using random hexamers. An immunoSEQ multiplex PCR amplified TCR beta CDR3 over 54 Vbeta and 13 Jbeta. TCRdb called the immunoSEQ multiplex PCR reads again in MiXCR, with one record for every CDR3 protein. The sample includes about 71,000 distinct CDR3 sequences, 93% seen only once; the top ten take approximately 0.15%. The germline gives CDR1 SGHAT, CDR2 FQNNGV. V was cut by 5 bases and J by 10 bases, with 21 bases left in between. The length of the CDR3 is 16 residues.

The V call is TRBV11-2, the J call TRBJ1-6; D not resolved. This receptor was taken from a human donor with Susac syndrome. What was sequenced was CD4+ T cells from PBMCs. CDR3 nucleotides: TGTGCCAGCAGCCCGTTTTTCCCGACCGGGGAGTCACCCCTCCACTTT. It yields the protein CASSPFFPTGESPLHF.